This T cell receptor (beta chain) was captured in a study of identical twins. The germline V gene encodes CDR1 SGHRS and CDR2 YFSETQ. With 4 bases removed from V and 1 base from J, the gap between germline ends came to 14 bases. The CDR3 has 15 amino acids. Notes on the study in general: Reduced insertions were recorded for abundant cord blood beta clonotypes, with no such pattern in memory repertoires. Shared out-of-frame alpha sequences (those common to twins) showed excess low generation probability. A cross-sectional statistical analysis, not follow-up of the same donors, supported the conclusions. Possibly, invariant MAIT and iNKT cells partly confounded zero-insertion analyses.

About this clonotype itself: Its antigen is unknown.

A single record per CDR3 protein comes from TCRdb applying MiXCR to the 5' RACE reads. This sample carries roughly 1,500,000 distinct CDR3 sequences, about 30% of them seen once, and the ten largest clones take about 0.25%. The sequence was collected from a newborn girl in good health. The chain couples TRBV5-1 to TRBJ2-5, with D uncertain. The sequencing sample was made of cord blood. CDR3 nucleotide sequence: TGCGCCAGCAGCCCGGGCGCACACCTCCAAGAGACCCAGTACTTC. Translating it yields CASSPGAHLQETQYF.